This T cell receptor beta chain was sequenced for a study of blood T cells in healthy people across ages. The V end lost 6 bases, the J end lost 0 bases, and 18 bases lay between the germline ends. CDR3 length: 15 amino acids. CDR1 and CDR2 (germline): DFQATT, SNEGSKA (reference sequence). PCR was performed a second time for 7 to 11 cycles using a sample-barcoded 5' primer and a J-beta primer mix. Each CDR3 protein gets one entry after TCRdb re-called the 5' RACE reads with MiXCR. The data hold around 1,600,000 distinct CDR3 sequences, with roughly two fifths observed a single time. Drawn from each donor were around 10 milliliters of peripheral blood. Each sample provided at least 5 micrograms of extracted total RNA.

The source material was blood. This sequence was found in a woman under 30 in good health. The V call is TRBV20-1, the J call TRBJ2-7, with D possibly matching TRBD2 (6 bases). CDR3 coding DNA: TGCAGTGCCGGCCCGATCGGGGGTCCCTCCTACGAGCAGTACTTC. It encodes CSAGPIGGPSYEQYF.